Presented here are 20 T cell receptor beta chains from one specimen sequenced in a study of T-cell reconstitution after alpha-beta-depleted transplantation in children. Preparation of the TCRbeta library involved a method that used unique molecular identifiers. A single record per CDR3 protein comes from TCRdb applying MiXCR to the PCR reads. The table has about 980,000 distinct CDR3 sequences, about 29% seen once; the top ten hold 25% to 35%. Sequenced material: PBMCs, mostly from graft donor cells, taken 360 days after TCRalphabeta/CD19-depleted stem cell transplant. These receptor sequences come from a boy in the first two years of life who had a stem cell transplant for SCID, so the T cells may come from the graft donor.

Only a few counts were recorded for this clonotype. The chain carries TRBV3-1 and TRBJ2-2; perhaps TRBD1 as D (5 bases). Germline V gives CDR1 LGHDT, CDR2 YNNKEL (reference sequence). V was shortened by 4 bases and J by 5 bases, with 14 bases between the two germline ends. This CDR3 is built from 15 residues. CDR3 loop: CASSRQGERTGELFF. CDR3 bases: TGTGCCAGCAGCCGGCAAGGGGAAAGGACCGGGGAGCTGTTTTTT.

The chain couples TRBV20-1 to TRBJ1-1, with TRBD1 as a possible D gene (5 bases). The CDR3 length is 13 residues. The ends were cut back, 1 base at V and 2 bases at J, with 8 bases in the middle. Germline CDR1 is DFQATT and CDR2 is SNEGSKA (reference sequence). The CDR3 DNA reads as TGCAGTGCTAGAGGACAGAAAAACACTGAAGCTTTCTTT. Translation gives CSARGQKNTEAFF.

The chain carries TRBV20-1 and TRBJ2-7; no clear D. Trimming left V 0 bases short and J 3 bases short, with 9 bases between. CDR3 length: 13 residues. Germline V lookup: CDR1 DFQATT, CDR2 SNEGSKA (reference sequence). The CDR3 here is CSARDAQYYEQYF. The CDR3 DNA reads TGCAGTGCTAGAGATGCACAGTACTACGAGCAGTACTTC.

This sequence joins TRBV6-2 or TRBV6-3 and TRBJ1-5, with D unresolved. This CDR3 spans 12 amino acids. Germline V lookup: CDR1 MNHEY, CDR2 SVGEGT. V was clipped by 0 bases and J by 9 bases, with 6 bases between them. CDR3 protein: CASSYSTGPQHF. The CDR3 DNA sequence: TGTGCCAGCAGTTACTCAACGGGGCCCCAGCATTTT.

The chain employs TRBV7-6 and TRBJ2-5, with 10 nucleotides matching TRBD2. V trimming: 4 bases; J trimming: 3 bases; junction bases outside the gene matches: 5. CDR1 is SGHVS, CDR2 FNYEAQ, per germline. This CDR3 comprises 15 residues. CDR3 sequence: CASSYGLAAEETQYF. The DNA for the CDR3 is TGTGCCAGCAGCTATGGACTAGCGGCGGAAGAGACCCAGTACTTC.

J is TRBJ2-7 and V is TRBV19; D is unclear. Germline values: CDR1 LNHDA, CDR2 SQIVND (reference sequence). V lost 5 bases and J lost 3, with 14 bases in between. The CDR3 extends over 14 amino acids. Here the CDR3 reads CASSPDPGGYEQYF. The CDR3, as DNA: TGTGCCAGTAGTCCAGACCCGGGTGGCTACGAGCAGTACTTC.

Written as DNA, the CDR3 is TGTGCCAGCAGCGTAGACGGGGGGAGGTCCTACGAGCAGTACTTC. Translation gives CASSVDGGRSYEQYF. The V and J genes are TRBV9 and TRBJ2-7; TRBD2 agrees at 7 bases. From germline, CDR1 is SGDLS and CDR2 YYNGEE. The CDR3 extends over 15 amino acids. Trimming cost V 0 bases and J 1 base; bases outside gene matches: 4.

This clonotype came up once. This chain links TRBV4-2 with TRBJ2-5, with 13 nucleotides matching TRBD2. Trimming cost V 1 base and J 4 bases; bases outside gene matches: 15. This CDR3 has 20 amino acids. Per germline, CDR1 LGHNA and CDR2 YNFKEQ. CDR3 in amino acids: CASSQAYVGRTSGGRETQYF. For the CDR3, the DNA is TGTGCCAGCAGCCAAGCTTACGTAGGAAGGACTAGCGGGGGAAGAGAGACCCAGTACTTC.

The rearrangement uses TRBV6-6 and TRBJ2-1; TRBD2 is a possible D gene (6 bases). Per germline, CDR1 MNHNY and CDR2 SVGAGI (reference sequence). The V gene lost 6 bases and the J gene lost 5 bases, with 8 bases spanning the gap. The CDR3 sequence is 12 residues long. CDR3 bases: TGTGCCAGCAGGGACTACAACAATGAGCAGTTCTTC. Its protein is CASRDYNNEQFF.

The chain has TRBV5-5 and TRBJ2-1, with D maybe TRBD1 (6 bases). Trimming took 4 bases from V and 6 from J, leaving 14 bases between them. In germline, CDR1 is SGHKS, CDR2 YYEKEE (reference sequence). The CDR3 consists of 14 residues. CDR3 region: CASSPGTHTNEQFF. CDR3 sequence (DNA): TGTGCCAGCAGCCCGGGGACACACACCAATGAGCAGTTCTTC.

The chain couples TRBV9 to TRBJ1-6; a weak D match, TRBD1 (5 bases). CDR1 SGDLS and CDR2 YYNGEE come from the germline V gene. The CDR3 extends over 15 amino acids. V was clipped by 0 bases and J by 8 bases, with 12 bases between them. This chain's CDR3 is CASSVGEGPYSPLHF. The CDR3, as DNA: TGTGCCAGCAGCGTAGGGGAGGGGCCGTATTCACCCCTCCACTTT.

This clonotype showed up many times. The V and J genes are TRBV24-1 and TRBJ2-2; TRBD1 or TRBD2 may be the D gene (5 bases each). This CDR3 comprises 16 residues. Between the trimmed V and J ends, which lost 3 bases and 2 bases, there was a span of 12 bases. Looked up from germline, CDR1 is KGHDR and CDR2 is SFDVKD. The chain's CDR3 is CATSDLGRKNTGELFF. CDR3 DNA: TGTGCCACCAGTGATCTGGGACGGAAAAACACCGGGGAGCTGTTTTTT.

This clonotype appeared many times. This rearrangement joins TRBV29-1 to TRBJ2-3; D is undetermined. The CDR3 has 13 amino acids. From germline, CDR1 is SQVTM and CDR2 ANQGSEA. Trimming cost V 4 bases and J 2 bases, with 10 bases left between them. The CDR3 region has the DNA TGCAGCGTTGTTGGCAGACTCACAGATACGCAGTATTTT. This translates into CSVVGRLTDTQYF.

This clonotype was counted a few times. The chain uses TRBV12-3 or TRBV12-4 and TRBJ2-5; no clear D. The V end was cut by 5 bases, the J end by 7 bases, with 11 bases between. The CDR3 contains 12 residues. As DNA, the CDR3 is TGTGCCAGCAGTCCCGAACCCGCGACCCAGTACTTC. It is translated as CASSPEPATQYF.

The CDR3 region is CASSIDRGANQPQHF. The CDR3 nucleotides are TGCGCCAGCAGCATCGACAGGGGCGCCAATCAGCCCCAGCATTTT. The chain links TRBV5-1 to TRBJ1-5; TRBD1 aligns across 8 bases. The V and J ends lost 4 bases and 3 bases, in that order; junction bases with no gene match: 6. The CDR3 runs 15 residues. The V gene's germline CDR1 is SGHRS and CDR2 YFSETQ.

CDR3 bases: TGCGCCAGCAGTGATGCCAGCGGGGGACTAGAGCAGTACTTC. This translates into CASSDASGGLEQYF. This sequence joins TRBV10-1 and TRBJ2-7; 8 bases are shared with TRBD2. This CDR3 comprises 14 residues. Germline CDR1 and CDR2: WNHNN and SYGVQD (reference sequence). V was clipped by 3 bases and J by 7 bases; unmatched bases: 8.

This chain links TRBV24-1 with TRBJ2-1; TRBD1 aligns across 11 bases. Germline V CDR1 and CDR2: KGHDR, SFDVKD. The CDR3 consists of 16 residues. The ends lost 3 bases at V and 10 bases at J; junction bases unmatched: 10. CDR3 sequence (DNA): TGTGCCACCAGTGATGTGCTCGGACAGGGGGCCGTCGAGCAGTTCTTC. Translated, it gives CATSDVLGQGAVEQFF.

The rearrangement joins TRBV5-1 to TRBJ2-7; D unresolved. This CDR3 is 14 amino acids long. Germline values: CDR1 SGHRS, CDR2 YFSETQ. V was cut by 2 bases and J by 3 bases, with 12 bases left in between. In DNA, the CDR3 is TGCGCCAGCAGCTTTTTAGACAAGCACTACGAGCAGTACTTC. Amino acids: CASSFLDKHYEQYF.

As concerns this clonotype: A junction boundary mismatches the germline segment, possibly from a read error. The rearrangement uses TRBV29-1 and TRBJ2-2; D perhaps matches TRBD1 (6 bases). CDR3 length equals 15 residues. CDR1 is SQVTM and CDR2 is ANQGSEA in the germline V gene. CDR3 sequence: CSVKDRPTNTGELFF. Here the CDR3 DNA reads TGCAGCGTTAAAGACAGGCCCACGAACACCGGGGAGCTGTTTTTT.

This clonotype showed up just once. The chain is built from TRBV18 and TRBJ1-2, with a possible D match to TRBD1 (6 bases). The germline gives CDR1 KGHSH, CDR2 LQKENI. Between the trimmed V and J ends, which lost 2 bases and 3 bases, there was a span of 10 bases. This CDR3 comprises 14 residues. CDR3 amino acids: CASSPENRDYGYTF. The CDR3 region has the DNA TGTGCCAGCTCACCAGAGAACAGGGACTATGGCTACACCTTC.